These 4 T cell receptor beta chains were all obtained from the same sample, sequenced in a study of T-cell memory formation after mild COVID-19. TCRdb itself ran the 5' RACE reads through MiXCR, one entry per CDR3 protein. The sample consists of roughly 100,000 distinct CDR3 sequences, 10% to 15% of them appearing once. What was sequenced was PBMCs or a T cell subset sorted from them (not recorded which). Every receptor here comes from an adult woman who had mild COVID-19 (a few samples of this study predate the infection). Cell type and time point are not known.

There are a few counts of this clonotype. This chain connects TRBV7-9 to TRBJ2-3; 11 bases fit TRBD2. CDR1 SEHNR and CDR2 FQNEAQ come from the germline V gene (reference sequence). The V gene end was trimmed by 6 bases and the J gene end by 3 bases; junction bases not matched to a gene: 5. This CDR3 is built from 15 residues. The CDR3 here is CASRRLAGTTDTQYF. The CDR3 bases are TGTGCCAGCAGGAGACTAGCGGGGACGACAGATACGCAGTATTTT.

This clonotype was recorded a few times. This chain connects TRBV29-1 to TRBJ2-7, with 11 bases identical to TRBD1. This CDR3 region has 14 residues. The J segment lost 0 bases and the V segment lost 6 bases, leaving 4 bases of the junction unmatched. Looked up from germline, CDR1 is SQVTM and CDR2 is ANQGSEA. The CDR3 reads CSVAGTGGSYEQYF. Written as DNA, the CDR3 is TGCAGCGTGGCCGGGACAGGGGGCTCCTACGAGCAGTACTTC.

The chain combines TRBV27 with TRBJ2-3, with TRBD2 identical over 8 bases. This CDR3 has 12 amino acids. The V gene end was trimmed by 3 bases and the J gene end by 11 bases; junction bases not matched to a gene: 4. CDR1 MNHEY and CDR2 SMNVEV come from the germline V gene (reference sequence). The CDR3 protein is CASSFASGQQYF. The CDR3 region has the DNA TGTGCCAGCAGTTTCGCTAGCGGGCAGCAGTATTTT.

The chain links TRBV6-2 or TRBV6-3 to TRBJ1-1, with D perhaps matching TRBD1 (6 bases). The V gene's germline CDR1 is MNHEY and CDR2 SVGEGT. The CDR3 has 16 amino acids. V lost 6 bases and J lost 4, with 21 bases in between. CDR3 DNA sequence: TGTGCCAGCAGGTACAATTTGGACAGCCCCAGCACTGAAGCTTTCTTT. Its protein is CASRYNLDSPSTEAFF.